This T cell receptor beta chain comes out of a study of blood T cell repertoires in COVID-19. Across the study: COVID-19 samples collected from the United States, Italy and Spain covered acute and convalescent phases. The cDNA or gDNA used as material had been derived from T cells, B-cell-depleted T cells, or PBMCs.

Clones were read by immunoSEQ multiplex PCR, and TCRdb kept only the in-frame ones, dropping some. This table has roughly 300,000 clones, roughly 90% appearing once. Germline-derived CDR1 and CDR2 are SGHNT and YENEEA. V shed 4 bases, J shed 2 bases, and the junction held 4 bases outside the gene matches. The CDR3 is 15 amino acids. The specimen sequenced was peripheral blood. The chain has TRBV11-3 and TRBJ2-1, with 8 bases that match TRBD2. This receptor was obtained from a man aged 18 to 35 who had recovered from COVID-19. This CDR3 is CASSSSGGTYNEQFF. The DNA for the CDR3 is TGTGCCAGCAGCTCCAGCGGGGGCACCTACAATGAGCAGTTCTTC.